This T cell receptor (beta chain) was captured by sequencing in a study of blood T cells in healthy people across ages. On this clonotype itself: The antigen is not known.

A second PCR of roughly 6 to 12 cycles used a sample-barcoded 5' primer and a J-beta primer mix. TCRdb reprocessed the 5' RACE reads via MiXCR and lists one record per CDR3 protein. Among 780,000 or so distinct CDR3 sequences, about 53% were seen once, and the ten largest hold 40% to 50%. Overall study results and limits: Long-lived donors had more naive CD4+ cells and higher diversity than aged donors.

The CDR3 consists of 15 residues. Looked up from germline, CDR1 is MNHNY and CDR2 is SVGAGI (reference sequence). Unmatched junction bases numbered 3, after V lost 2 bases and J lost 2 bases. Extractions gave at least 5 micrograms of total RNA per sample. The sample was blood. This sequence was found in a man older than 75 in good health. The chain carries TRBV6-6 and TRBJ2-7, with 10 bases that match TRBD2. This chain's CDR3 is CASSYLLAGTYEQYF. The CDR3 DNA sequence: TGTGCCAGCAGTTACCTACTAGCGGGGACCTACGAGCAGTACTTC.